The following is a T cell receptor (beta chain) sequence with its context. Its antigen remains unknown. This record belongs to a study of cytomegalovirus exposure and HLA in healthy donors. Study outcomes and limitations: The HLA-A and HLA-B alleles of most subjects were reportedly predicted accurately from TCR beta sequences.

The PCR ran on 60 Vbeta and 13 Jbeta primers. Clones were read by immunoSEQ multiplex PCR, and TCRdb kept only the in-frame ones, dropping some. Its listing shows about 190,000 clones. The TCR comes from a young woman in good health and CMV-seropositive. What was sequenced was PBMCs.

For the CDR3, the DNA is TGTGCCAGCAGCCGACTCCCGGGACTAGCTAGCACAGATACGCAGTATTTT. This codes for CASSRLPGLASTDTQYF. This chain connects TRBV9 to TRBJ2-3, with 9 bases lining up with TRBD2. After removal of 4 bases from V and 0 bases from J, the junction contained 9 bases not matched to a gene. The CDR3 covers 17 residues. The germline V gene encodes CDR1 SGDLS and CDR2 YYNGEE. Together with reference TRBV9 and TRBJ2-3, the CDR3 gives the full variable domain: DSGVTQTPKHLITATGQRVTLRCSPRSGDLSVYWYQQSLDQGLQFLIQYYNGEERAKGNILERFSAQQFPDLHSELNLSSLELGDSALYFCASSRLPGLASTDTQYFGPGTRLTVL.